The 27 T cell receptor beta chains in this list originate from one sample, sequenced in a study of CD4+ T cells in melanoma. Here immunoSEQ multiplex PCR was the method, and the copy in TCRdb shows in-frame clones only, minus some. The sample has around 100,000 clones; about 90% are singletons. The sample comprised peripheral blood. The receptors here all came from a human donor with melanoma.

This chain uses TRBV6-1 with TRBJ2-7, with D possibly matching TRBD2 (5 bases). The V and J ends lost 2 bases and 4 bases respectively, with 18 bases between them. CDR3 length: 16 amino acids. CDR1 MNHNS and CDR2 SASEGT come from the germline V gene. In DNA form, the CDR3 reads TGTGCCAGCAGTGAAAGAAGTGGTGTTGAGGGATACGAGCAGTACTTC. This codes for CASSERSGVEGYEQYF.

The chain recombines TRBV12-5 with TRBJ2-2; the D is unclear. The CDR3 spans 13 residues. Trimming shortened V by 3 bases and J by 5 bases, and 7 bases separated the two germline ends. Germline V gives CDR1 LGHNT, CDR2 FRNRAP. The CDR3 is CASGLSGTGELFF. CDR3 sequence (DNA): TGTGCTAGTGGTTTAAGTGGGACCGGGGAGCTGTTTTTT.

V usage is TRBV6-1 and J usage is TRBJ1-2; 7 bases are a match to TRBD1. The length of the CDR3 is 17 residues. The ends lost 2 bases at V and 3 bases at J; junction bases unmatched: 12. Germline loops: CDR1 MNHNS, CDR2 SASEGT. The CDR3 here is CASSELFGRGPDYGYTF. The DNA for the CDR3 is TGTGCCAGCAGTGAATTGTTCGGTAGGGGGCCCGACTATGGCTACACCTTC.

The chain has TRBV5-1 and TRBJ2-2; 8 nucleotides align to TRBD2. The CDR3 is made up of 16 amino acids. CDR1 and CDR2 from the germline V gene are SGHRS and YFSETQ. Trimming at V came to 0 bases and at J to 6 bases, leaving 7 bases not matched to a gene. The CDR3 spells CASSLGSGRTAGELFF. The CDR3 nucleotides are TGCGCCAGCAGCTTGGGAAGCGGGAGAACCGCCGGGGAGCTGTTTTTT.

CDR3 sequence: CASTLDREGEQYF. CDR3 nucleotide sequence: TGTGCCAGCACCTTGGACAGGGAGGGCGAGCAGTACTTC. The chain carries TRBV28 and TRBJ2-7; TRBD1 might be the D (8 bases). There are 13 residues in the CDR3. Trimming cost V 7 bases and J 6 bases, with 16 bases left between them. CDR1 and CDR2 (germline): MDHEN, SYDVKM.

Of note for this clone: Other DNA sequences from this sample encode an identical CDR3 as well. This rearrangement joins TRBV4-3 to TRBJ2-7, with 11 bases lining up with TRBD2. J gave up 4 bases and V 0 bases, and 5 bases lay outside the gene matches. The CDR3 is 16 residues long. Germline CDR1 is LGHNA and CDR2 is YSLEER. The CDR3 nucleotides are TGCGCCAGCAGCCAAGATCGACTAGCGGGGTCTTACGAGCAGTACTTC. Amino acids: CASSQDRLAGSYEQYF.

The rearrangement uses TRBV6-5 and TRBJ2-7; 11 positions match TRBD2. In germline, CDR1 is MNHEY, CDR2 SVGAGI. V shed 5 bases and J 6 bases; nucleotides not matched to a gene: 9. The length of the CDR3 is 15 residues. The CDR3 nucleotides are TGTGCCAGCAGTCAAGGACTAGCGGGCTTAAGCGAGCAGTACTTC. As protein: CASSQGLAGLSEQYF.

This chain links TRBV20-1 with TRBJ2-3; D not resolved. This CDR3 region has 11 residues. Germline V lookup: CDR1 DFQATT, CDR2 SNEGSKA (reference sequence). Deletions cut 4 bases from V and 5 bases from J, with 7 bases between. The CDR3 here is CSATPKDTQYF. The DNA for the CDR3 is TGCAGTGCTACCCCTAAAGATACGCAGTATTTT.

CDR3 DNA sequence: TGTGCCAGCAGCTCCTCTAATGAGCAGTTCTTC. It codes for CASSSSNEQFF. The rearrangement uses TRBV11-2 and TRBJ2-1; no clear D. V lost 4 bases, J lost 7 bases, and 5 bases lay in between. Germline assignment: CDR1 SGHAT and CDR2 FQNNGV. The CDR3 extends over 11 amino acids.

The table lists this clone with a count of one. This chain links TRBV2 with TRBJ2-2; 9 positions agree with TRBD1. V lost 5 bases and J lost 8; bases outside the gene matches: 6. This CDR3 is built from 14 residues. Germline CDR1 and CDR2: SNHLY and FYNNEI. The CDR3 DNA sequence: TGTGCCAGCAGTAAACAGGGGGCAGATGGGGAGCTGTTTTTT. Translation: CASSKQGADGELFF.

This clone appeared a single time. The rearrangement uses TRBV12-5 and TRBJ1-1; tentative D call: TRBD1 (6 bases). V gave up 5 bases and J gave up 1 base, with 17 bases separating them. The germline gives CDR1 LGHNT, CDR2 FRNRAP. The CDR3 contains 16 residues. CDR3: CASGPDIGRGNTEAFF. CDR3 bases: TGTGCTAGTGGTCCCGACATTGGCAGGGGGAACACTGAAGCTTTCTTT. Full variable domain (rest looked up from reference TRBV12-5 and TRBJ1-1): DARVTQTPRHKVTEMGQEVTMRCQPILGHNTVFWYRQTMMQGLELLAYFRNRAPLDDSGMPKDRFSAEMPDATLATLKIQPSEPRDSAVYFCASGPDIGRGNTEAFFGQGTRLTVV.

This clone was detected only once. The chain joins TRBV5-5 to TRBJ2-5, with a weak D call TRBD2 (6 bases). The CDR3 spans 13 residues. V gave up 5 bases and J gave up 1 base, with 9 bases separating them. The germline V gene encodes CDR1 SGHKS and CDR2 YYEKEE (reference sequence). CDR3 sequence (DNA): TGTGCCAGCAGGCTAGCGTTCCAAGAGACCCAGTACTTC. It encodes CASRLAFQETQYF. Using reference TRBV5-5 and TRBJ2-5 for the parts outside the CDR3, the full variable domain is DAGVTQSPTHLIKTRGQQVTLRCSPISGHKSVSWYQQVLGQGPQFIFQYYEKEERGRGNFPDRFSARQFPNYSSELNVNALLLGDSALYLCASRLAFQETQYFGPGTRLLVL.

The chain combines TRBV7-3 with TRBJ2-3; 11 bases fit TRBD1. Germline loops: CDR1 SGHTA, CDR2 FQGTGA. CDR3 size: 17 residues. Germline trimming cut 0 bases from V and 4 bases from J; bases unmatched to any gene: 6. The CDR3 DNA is TGTGCCAGCAGCTTAACGCTCGGGACAGGGGGTGCAGATACGCAGTATTTT. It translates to CASSLTLGTGGADTQYF.

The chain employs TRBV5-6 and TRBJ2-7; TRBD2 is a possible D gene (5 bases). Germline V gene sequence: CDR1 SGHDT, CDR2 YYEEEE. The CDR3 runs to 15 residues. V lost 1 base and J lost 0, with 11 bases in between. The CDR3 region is CASSLRRAVSYEQYF. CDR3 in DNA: TGTGCCAGCAGCTTGAGGCGAGCGGTCTCCTACGAGCAGTACTTC.

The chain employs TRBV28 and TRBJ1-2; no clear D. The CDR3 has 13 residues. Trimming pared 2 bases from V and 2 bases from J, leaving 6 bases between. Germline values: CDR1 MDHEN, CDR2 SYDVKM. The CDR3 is CASSLKSNYGYTF. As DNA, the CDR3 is TGTGCCAGCAGTTTAAAGAGCAACTATGGCTACACCTTC.

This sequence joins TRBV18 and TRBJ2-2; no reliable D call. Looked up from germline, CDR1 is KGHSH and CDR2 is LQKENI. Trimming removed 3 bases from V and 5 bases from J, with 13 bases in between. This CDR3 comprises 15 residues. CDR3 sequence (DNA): TGTGCCAGCTCACCTTATCGAGTTAAGACCGGGGAGCTGTTTTTT. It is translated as CASSPYRVKTGELFF.

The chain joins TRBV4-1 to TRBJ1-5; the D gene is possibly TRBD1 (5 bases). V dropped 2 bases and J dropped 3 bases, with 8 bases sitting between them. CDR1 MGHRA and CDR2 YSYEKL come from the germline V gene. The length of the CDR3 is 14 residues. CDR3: CASSQWDSNQPQHF. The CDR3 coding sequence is TGCGCCAGCAGCCAATGGGACTCCAATCAGCCCCAGCATTTT.

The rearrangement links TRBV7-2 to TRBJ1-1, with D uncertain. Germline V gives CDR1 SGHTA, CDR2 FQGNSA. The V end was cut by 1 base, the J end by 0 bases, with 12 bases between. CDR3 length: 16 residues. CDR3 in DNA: TGTGCCAGCAGCTTAGGCCTGTTGCACATGAACACTGAAGCTTTCTTT. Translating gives CASSLGLLHMNTEAFF.

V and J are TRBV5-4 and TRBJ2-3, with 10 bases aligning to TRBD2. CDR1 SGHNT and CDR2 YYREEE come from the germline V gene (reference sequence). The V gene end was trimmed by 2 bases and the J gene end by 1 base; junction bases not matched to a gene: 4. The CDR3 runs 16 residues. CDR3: CASSFLAGVGTDTQYF. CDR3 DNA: TGTGCCAGCAGCTTCCTAGCGGGAGTTGGCACAGATACGCAGTATTTT.

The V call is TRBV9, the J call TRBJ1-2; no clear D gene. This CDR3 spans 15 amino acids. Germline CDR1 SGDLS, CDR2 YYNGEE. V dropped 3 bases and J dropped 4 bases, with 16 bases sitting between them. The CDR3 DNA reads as TGTGCCAGCAGCGCCTCCCCCACACAAACCTATGGCTACACCTTC. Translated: CASSASPTQTYGYTF.

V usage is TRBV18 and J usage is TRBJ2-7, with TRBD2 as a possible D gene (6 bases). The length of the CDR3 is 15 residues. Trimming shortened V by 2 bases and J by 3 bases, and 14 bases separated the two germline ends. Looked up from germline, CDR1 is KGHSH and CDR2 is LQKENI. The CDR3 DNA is TGTGCCAGCTCACCAAAGACTAGTGCGCTCTACGAGCAGTACTTC. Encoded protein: CASSPKTSALYEQYF.

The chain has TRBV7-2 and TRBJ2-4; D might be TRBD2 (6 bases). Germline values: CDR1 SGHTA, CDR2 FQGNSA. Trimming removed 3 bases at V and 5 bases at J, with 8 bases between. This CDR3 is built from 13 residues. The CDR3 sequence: CASSLGGENIQYF. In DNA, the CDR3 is TGTGCCAGCAGCTTGGGCGGGGAAAACATTCAGTACTTC.

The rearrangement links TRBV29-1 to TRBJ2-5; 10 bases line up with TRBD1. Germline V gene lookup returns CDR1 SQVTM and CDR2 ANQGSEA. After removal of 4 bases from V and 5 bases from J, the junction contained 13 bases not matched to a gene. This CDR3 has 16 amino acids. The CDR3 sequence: CSVGSGRDRGSETQYF. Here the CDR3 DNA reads TGCAGCGTTGGAAGCGGCCGGGACAGGGGATCTGAGACCCAGTACTTC.

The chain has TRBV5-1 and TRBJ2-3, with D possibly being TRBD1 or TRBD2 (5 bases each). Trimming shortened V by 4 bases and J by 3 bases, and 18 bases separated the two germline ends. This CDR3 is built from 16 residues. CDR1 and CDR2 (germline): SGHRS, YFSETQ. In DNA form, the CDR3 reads TGCGCCAGCAGCCAGGGACCTAGCTACGGGACAGATACGCAGTATTTT. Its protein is CASSQGPSYGTDTQYF.

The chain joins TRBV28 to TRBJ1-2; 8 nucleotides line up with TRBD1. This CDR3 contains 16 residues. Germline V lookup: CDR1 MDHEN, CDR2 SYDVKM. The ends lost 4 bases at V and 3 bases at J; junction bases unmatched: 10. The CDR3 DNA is TGTGCCAGCAGTTCCTCGCAGGGGGCGCTTGACTATGGCTACACCTTC. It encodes CASSSSQGALDYGYTF.

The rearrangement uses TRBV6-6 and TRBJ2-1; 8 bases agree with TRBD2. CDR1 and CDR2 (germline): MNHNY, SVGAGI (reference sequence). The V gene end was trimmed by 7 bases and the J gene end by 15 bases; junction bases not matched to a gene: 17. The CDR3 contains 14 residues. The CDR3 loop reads CASIGGERENCLFF. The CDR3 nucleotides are TGTGCCAGCATAGGTGGGGAGCGGGAGAATTGTCTGTTCTTC.

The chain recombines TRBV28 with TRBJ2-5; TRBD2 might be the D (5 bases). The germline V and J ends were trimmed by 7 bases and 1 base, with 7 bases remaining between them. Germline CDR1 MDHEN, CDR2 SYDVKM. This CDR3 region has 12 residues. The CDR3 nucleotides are TGTGCCAGCACCAGCGGCCAAGAGACCCAGTACTTC. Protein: CASTSGQETQYF.